Presented here are 9 T cell receptor beta chains from one specimen sequenced in a study of prognosis after radiotherapy for stage I lung cancer. Multiplex PCR in two rounds served to amplify TCR beta CDR3 from genomic DNA. The first PCR round targeted every TRBV and TRBJ gene with specific primers. Using its own MiXCR run on the multiplex PCR reads, TCRdb lists one record per CDR3 protein. The table has under 13,000 distinct CDR3 sequences, 45% to 65% seen once. This specimen was PBMCs, taken before or after stereotactic body radiation therapy (not recorded which). The receptors here all came from a donor over 45 with non-small cell lung cancer.

This chain uses TRBV29-1 with TRBJ2-7; 8 bases are shared with TRBD1. This CDR3 comprises 14 residues. Germline CDR1 and CDR2: SQVTM and ANQGSEA. With 4 bases clipped from V and 1 base from J, the junction kept 6 bases outside the gene matches. The CDR3 DNA follows: TGCAGCGTTGCTCAGGGGGCTCTTTCCTACGAGCAGTACTTC. Translating gives CSVAQGALSYEQYF.

This clonotype was counted a single time. The chain links TRBV12-3 or TRBV12-4 to TRBJ1-5; D call uncertain. The CDR3 length is 13 residues. Trimming removed 3 bases from V and 7 bases from J, with 10 bases in between. The CDR3 DNA reads TGTGCCAGCAGTTTTGGGGTGGGGCAGCCCCAGCATTTT. This codes for CASSFGVGQPQHF.

This chain links TRBV5-1 with TRBJ2-2, with 13 bases matching TRBD2. Germline lookup yields CDR1 SGHRS and CDR2 YFSETQ. V was clipped by 0 bases and J by 5 bases; unmatched bases: 4. This CDR3 has 17 residues. The CDR3: CASSLEGTSGNTGELFF. In DNA, the CDR3 is TGCGCCAGCAGCTTGGAAGGGACTAGCGGGAATACCGGGGAGCTGTTTTTT.

In nucleotides, the CDR3 is TGTGCCAGCAGCGATAGCGTTCCCGGGGAGCTGTTTTTT. Encoded protein: CASSDSVPGELFF. The chain recombines TRBV12-3 or TRBV12-4 with TRBJ2-2; D perhaps matches TRBD2 (5 bases). V lost 6 bases and J lost 6, with 11 bases in between. The CDR3 sequence is 13 residues long.

This chain connects TRBV20-1 to TRBJ2-1; no clear D. The germline V gene encodes CDR1 DFQATT and CDR2 SNEGSKA (reference sequence). The CDR3 is 14 residues long. V shed 6 bases and J shed 3 bases, with 15 bases lying between them. The CDR3 coding sequence is TGCAGTGCCATAGCCGGAGCCCTCTACAATGAGCAGTTCTTC. Its protein is CSAIAGALYNEQFF.

This chain links TRBV12-3 or TRBV12-4 with TRBJ1-1; D call uncertain. This CDR3 has 13 residues. The V gene lost 1 base and the J gene lost 2 bases, with 5 bases spanning the gap. Here the CDR3 DNA reads TGTGCCAGCAGTTTAGGACAAAACACTGAAGCTTTCTTT. Protein: CASSLGQNTEAFF.

The chain recombines TRBV12-3 or TRBV12-4 with TRBJ2-3; 8 bases fit TRBD2. Germline trimming cut 5 bases from V and 4 bases from J; bases unmatched to any gene: 5. The CDR3 totals 14 residues. The CDR3: CASSPRGGADTQYF. The DNA for the CDR3 is TGTGCCAGCAGTCCTCGGGGGGGCGCAGATACGCAGTATTTT.

By share of the sample, this clonotype is medium-sized. This chain connects TRBV12-3 or TRBV12-4 to TRBJ2-1, with 11 bases that match TRBD2. The CDR3 sequence is 19 residues long. The V segment lost 3 bases and the J segment 4 bases; nucleotides outside the gene matches: 14. The CDR3 spells CASSFGLAGAPIQYNEQFF. CDR3 in DNA: TGTGCCAGCAGTTTCGGACTAGCGGGCGCCCCGATCCAGTACAATGAGCAGTTCTTC.

CDR3 DNA: TGTGCCAGCAGCCCACCAGCGGGGGGGCTCTACGAGCAGTACTTC. It encodes CASSPPAGGLYEQYF. The chain joins TRBV11-2 to TRBJ2-7; 10 bases map to TRBD2. Trimming at V came to 5 bases and at J to 3 bases, leaving 7 bases not matched to a gene. This CDR3 comprises 15 residues. Germline CDR1 is SGHAT and CDR2 is FQNNGV. Supplemented by reference TRBV11-2 and TRBJ2-7, the full variable domain reads EAGVAQSPRYKIIEKRQSVAFWCNPISGHATLYWYQQILGQGPKLLIQFQNNGVVDDSQLPKDRFSAERLKGVDSTLKIQPAKLEDSAVYLCASSPPAGGLYEQYFGPGTRLTVT.